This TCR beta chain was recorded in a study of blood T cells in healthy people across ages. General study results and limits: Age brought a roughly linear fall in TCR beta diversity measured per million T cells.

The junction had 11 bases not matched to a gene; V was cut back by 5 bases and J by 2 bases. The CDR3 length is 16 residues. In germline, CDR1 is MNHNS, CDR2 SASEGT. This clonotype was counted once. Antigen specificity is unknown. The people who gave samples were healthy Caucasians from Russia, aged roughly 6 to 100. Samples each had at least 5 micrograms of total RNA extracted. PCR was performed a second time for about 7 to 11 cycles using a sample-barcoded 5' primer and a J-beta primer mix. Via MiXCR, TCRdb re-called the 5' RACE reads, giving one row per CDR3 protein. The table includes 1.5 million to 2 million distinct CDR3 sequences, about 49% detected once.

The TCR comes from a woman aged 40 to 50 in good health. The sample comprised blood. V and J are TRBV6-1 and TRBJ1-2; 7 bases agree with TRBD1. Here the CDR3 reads CASSRTQRQGNYGYTF. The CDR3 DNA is TGTGCCAGCAGTCGTACACAGCGACAGGGAAACTATGGCTACACCTTC.